The 30 T cell receptor beta chains reported below all come from one sample, sequenced in a study of human T cells and chemical hapten exposure. It was unfractionated whole blood from which total RNA was extracted. TCRdb re-called the 5' RACE reads through MiXCR, storing one row per CDR3 protein. The data contain tens of thousands of distinct CDR3 sequences, about 15% of them seen just once; the ten biggest clones take up over 6.5%. The receptors originated from a female donor in good health.

In its sample, this clonotype was seen many times. The J gene is TRBJ1-5, the V gene TRBV5-4; D is unclear. Germline-derived CDR1 and CDR2 are SGHNT and YYREEE (reference sequence). The CDR3 is made up of 12 amino acids. Trimming left V 0 bases short and J 5 bases short, with 3 bases between. CDR3 coding DNA: TGTGCCAGCAGCTTGGGGGATCAGCCCCAGCATTTT. Residues: CASSLGDQPQHF.

This clonotype occurred a few times. This rearrangement joins TRBV5-1 to TRBJ2-5; 12 bases line up with TRBD1. CDR1 and CDR2 from the germline V gene are SGHRS and YFSETQ. Trimming removed 4 bases from V and 5 bases from J; junction bases left unmatched: 9. CDR3 length equals 16 residues. CDR3: CASSRRDRGLWETQYF. The CDR3 DNA is TGCGCCAGCAGCCGCCGGGACAGGGGGCTATGGGAGACCCAGTACTTC. Looking up the rest from reference TRBV5-1 and TRBJ2-5 gives the full variable domain: KAGVTQTPRYLIKTRGQQVTLSCSPISGHRSVSWYQQTPGQGLQFLFEYFSETQRNKGNFPGRFSGRQFSNSRSEMNVSTLELGDSALYLCASSRRDRGLWETQYFGPGTRLLVL.

This clonotype was counted a few times. V usage is TRBV20-1 and J usage is TRBJ2-5; 8 positions match TRBD2. Per the germline V gene, CDR1 is DFQATT and CDR2 is SNEGSKA (reference sequence). The J segment lost 3 bases and the V segment lost 1 base, leaving 10 bases of the junction unmatched. This CDR3 has 16 residues. In DNA, the CDR3 is TGCAGTGCTAGAGTTGGTCCGCGGGGGGACAAAGAGACCCAGTACTTC. The encoded protein is CSARVGPRGDKETQYF.

This clonotype was counted a few times. This rearrangement joins TRBV20-1 to TRBJ2-3; D is undetermined. Looked up from germline, CDR1 is DFQATT and CDR2 is SNEGSKA (reference sequence). The germline V and J ends were trimmed by 3 bases and 0 bases, with 4 bases remaining between them. This CDR3 region has 12 residues. CDR3 DNA: TGCAGTGCTAGGTTTAGCACAGATACGCAGTATTTT. Translating gives CSARFSTDTQYF.

This clonotype was counted between two and nine times. The CDR3 coding sequence is TGTGCCAGCAGCCAAGTTGGCACCGGAAACACCATATATTTT. Translation: CASSQVGTGNTIYF. The genes are TRBV3-1 and TRBJ1-3; D unclear. CDR1 is LGHDT and CDR2 is YNNKEL in the germline V gene (reference sequence). V dropped 1 base and J dropped 4 bases, with 8 bases sitting between them. This CDR3 spans 14 amino acids.

This clonotype was counted only a few times. The CDR3 nucleotides are TGTGCCAGCAGCATCGAAACCGGGACAGGCAGATATAGCAATCAGCCCCAGCATTTT. Its protein product is CASSIETGTGRYSNQPQHF. The chain carries TRBV28 and TRBJ1-5; the match to TRBD1 covers 8 bases. The CDR3 extends over 19 amino acids. In germline, CDR1 is MDHEN, CDR2 SYDVKM. V dropped 6 bases and J dropped 0; count of bases not matched to a gene: 16. The full variable domain, rest sourced from reference TRBV28 and TRBJ1-5, is DVKVTQSSRYLVKRTGEKVFLECVQDMDHENMFWYRQDPGLGLRLIYFSYDVKMKEKGDIPEGYSVSREKKERFSLILESASTNQTSMYLCASSIETGTGRYSNQPQHFGDGTRLSIL.

V is TRBV7-2 and J is TRBJ1-1, with 7 bases aligning to TRBD1. The CDR3 covers 14 residues. Germline assignment: CDR1 SGHTA and CDR2 FQGNSA. V lost 5 bases, J lost 4 bases, and 7 bases stayed unmatched. The CDR3 sequence: CASSPQGLPTEAFF. DNA of the CDR3: TGTGCCAGCAGCCCACAGGGGCTACCCACTGAAGCTTTCTTT.

This clonotype was counted at least ten times. J is TRBJ2-3 and V is TRBV20-1; the D gene is possibly TRBD2 (5 bases). The CDR3 is 16 amino acids. Germline lookup yields CDR1 DFQATT and CDR2 SNEGSKA (reference sequence). The chain's CDR3 is CTPPLLAFSGTDTQYF. The CDR3 coding sequence is TGCACCCCTCCCCTCCTAGCCTTCAGCGGCACAGATACGCAGTATTTT.

This clonotype came up a few times. The rearrangement uses TRBV7-2 and TRBJ2-3, with D uncertain. The germline V gene encodes CDR1 SGHTA and CDR2 FQGNSA. CDR3 length: 14 residues. Trimming took 1 base from V and 2 from J, leaving 7 bases between them. The CDR3: CASSLEYATDTQYF. CDR3 coding DNA: TGTGCCAGCAGCTTAGAATATGCCACAGATACGCAGTATTTT.

The J gene is TRBJ1-4, the V gene TRBV20-1; D call uncertain. The CDR3 extends over 12 amino acids. Looked up from germline, CDR1 is DFQATT and CDR2 is SNEGSKA (reference sequence). V was pared by 3 bases and J by 15 bases, with 17 bases between. Here the CDR3 DNA reads TGCAGTGCTAGTCTCAACAGCCACTCTGTGTTTTTT. The encoded protein is CSASLNSHSVFF.

This sequence joins TRBV3-1 and TRBJ2-1; D is possibly TRBD1 (5 bases). The CDR3 has 16 amino acids. V lost 2 bases and J lost 7, with 18 bases in between. The germline CDR1 and CDR2 sequences are LGHDT and YNNKEL (reference sequence). CDR3 coding DNA: TGTGCCAGCAGCCAACCCAGGGAATTCTATGGGAATGAGCAGTTCTTC. It yields the protein CASSQPREFYGNEQFF.

This clonotype has a handful of counts. CDR3 in amino acids: CASSLMGSDTQYF. DNA of the CDR3: TGTGCCAGCAGCTTAATGGGGTCAGATACGCAGTATTTT. The rearrangement joins TRBV7-2 to TRBJ2-3; the D is unclear. V lost 2 bases and J lost 4, with 7 bases in between. There are 13 residues in the CDR3. Germline lookup yields CDR1 SGHTA and CDR2 FQGNSA. Complete variable domain (other parts from reference TRBV7-2 and TRBJ2-3): GAGVSQSPSNKVTEKGKDVELRCDPISGHTALYWYRQSLGQGLEFLIYFQGNSAPDKSGLPSDRFSAERTGGSVSTLTIQRTQQEDSAVYLCASSLMGSDTQYFGPGTRLTVL.

This clonotype showed up many times. The CDR3 here is CATSDPTKQGTDTQYF. CDR3 in DNA: TGTGCCACCAGTGATCCCACTAAACAGGGCACAGATACGCAGTATTTT. The chain has TRBV24-1 and TRBJ2-3; possibly TRBD1 for D (5 bases). V was clipped by 3 bases and J by 1 base, with 13 bases between them. Per the germline V gene, CDR1 is KGHDR and CDR2 is SFDVKD. This CDR3 comprises 16 residues.

The rearrangement links TRBV18 to TRBJ2-4; no definite D call. Germline V lookup: CDR1 KGHSH, CDR2 LQKENI. V gave up 6 bases and J gave up 0 bases, with 9 bases separating them. The CDR3 has 14 residues. Here the CDR3 reads CASSFPVAKNIQYF. Written as DNA, the CDR3 is TGTGCCAGCTCTTTTCCGGTAGCCAAAAACATTCAGTACTTC. Using reference TRBV18 and TRBJ2-4 for the parts outside the CDR3, the full variable domain is NAGVMQNPRHLVRRRGQEARLRCSPMKGHSHVYWYRQLPEEGLKFMVYLQKENIIDESGMPKERFSAEFPKEGPSILRIQQVVRGDSAAYFCASSFPVAKNIQYFGAGTRLSVL.

The sample holds many counts of this clonotype. The chain carries TRBV19 and TRBJ1-1; no clear D gene. The CDR3 length is 15 residues. Germline V gene data show CDR1 as LNHDA and CDR2 as SQIVND (reference sequence). With 4 bases removed from V and 1 base from J, the gap between germline ends came to 13 bases. The CDR3 protein is CASSKSGPGNTEAFF. The CDR3 nucleotides read TGTGCCAGTAGTAAATCCGGGCCGGGGAACACTGAAGCTTTCTTT.

This clonotype was counted between two and nine times. V gene TRBV27 combines with J gene TRBJ2-2, with 8 bases matching TRBD2. Germline values: CDR1 MNHEY, CDR2 SMNVEV (reference sequence). This CDR3 is built from 16 residues. V shed 6 bases and J 5 bases; nucleotides not matched to a gene: 11. The CDR3 coding sequence is TGTGCCAGCAGCCTTGGACGGGGGGGAAGGACCGGGGAGCTGTTTTTT. Its protein is CASSLGRGGRTGELFF.

The table lists this clonotype with many counts. CDR3 nucleotides: TGTGCCATCAGGGACTCCTCTGGAAACACCATATATTTT. The encoded protein is CAIRDSSGNTIYF. The rearrangement joins TRBV10-3 to TRBJ1-3; D ambiguous. Germline CDR1 and CDR2: ENHRY and SYGVKD. This CDR3 region has 13 residues. Deletions cut 6 bases from V and 0 bases from J, with 6 bases between.

The chain carries TRBV20-1 and TRBJ2-7, with D tentatively TRBD1 (5 bases). Germline V lookup: CDR1 DFQATT, CDR2 SNEGSKA (reference sequence). The CDR3 spans 14 residues. Between the trimmed V and J ends, which lost 6 bases and 0 bases, there was a span of 15 bases. CDR3 DNA: TGCAGTGCCATTCCAGGGATCGGCTCCTACGAGCAGTACTTC. It encodes CSAIPGIGSYEQYF.

This clonotype has more than one count but fewer than ten. The rearrangement uses TRBV10-1 and TRBJ2-7; 7 bases align to TRBD2. The CDR3 totals 15 residues. Germline CDR1 and CDR2: WNHNN and SYGVQD (reference sequence). V dropped 3 bases and J dropped 3; count of bases not matched to a gene: 8. CDR3 protein: CASSDGASGSYEQYF. CDR3 DNA: TGCGCCAGCAGTGATGGGGCTAGCGGAAGCTACGAGCAGTACTTC.

This clonotype was observed a few times. The chain joins TRBV7-2 to TRBJ1-5, with D possibly being TRBD1 (6 bases). V was cut by 6 bases and J by 6 bases, with 15 bases left in between. The CDR3 is 14 residues long. Germline CDR1 reads SGHTA; CDR2 reads FQGNSA. CDR3 protein: CASSPQGTSQPQHF. CDR3 DNA: TGTGCCAGCAGTCCCCAGGGGACCAGTCAGCCCCAGCATTTT.

The J gene is TRBJ1-1, the V gene TRBV3-1; D is undetermined. Between the trimmed V and J ends, which lost 2 bases and 3 bases, there was a span of 7 bases. Germline V gene data show CDR1 as LGHDT and CDR2 as YNNKEL (reference sequence). The CDR3 is 13 residues long. The CDR3 reads CASSQILDTEAFF. The DNA for the CDR3 is TGTGCCAGCAGCCAAATATTGGACACTGAAGCTTTCTTT.

This clonotype was counted many times. The chain carries TRBV9 and TRBJ1-3; D not resolved. V gave up 4 bases and J gave up 0 bases, with 11 bases separating them. The CDR3 runs to 15 residues. Per the germline V gene, CDR1 is SGDLS and CDR2 is YYNGEE. CDR3 residues: CASSTSLTSGNTIYF. In DNA form, the CDR3 reads TGTGCCAGCAGCACCTCCCTAACCTCTGGAAACACCATATATTTT.

The chain joins TRBV24-1 to TRBJ2-6; no firm D call. CDR3 length: 16 amino acids. The V end lost 5 bases, the J end lost 4 bases, and 14 bases lay between the germline ends. In germline, CDR1 is KGHDR, CDR2 SFDVKD. CDR3 in amino acids: CATSGSWLSGANVLTF. The CDR3 bases are TGTGCCACCAGTGGAAGTTGGCTTTCAGGGGCCAACGTCCTGACTTTC.

The rearrangement joins TRBV14 to TRBJ2-1, with a tentative D call TRBD1 (6 bases). V was pared by 3 bases and J by 2 bases, with 11 bases between. The germline gives CDR1 SGHDN, CDR2 FVKESK. The CDR3 runs 15 residues. CDR3 DNA: TGTGCCAGCAGCCATCTGTGGGGGCCCTACAATGAGCAGTTCTTC. Encoded protein: CASSHLWGPYNEQFF. The complete variable domain, with remaining parts taken from reference TRBV14 and TRBJ2-1, reads EAGVTQFPSHSVIEKGQTVTLRCDPISGHDNLYWYRRVMGKEIKFLLHFVKESKQDESGMPNNRFLAERTGGTYSTLKVQPAELEDSGVYFCASSHLWGPYNEQFFGPGTRLTVL.

The sample holds a few counts of this clonotype. The V call is TRBV6-5, the J call TRBJ1-5; no reliable D call. The V end was cut by 5 bases, the J end by 0 bases, with 14 bases between. The CDR3 totals 16 residues. CDR1 is MNHEY and CDR2 is SVGAGI in the germline V gene. CDR3 residues: CASSAGILYSNQPQHF. The CDR3 nucleotides are TGTGCCAGCAGTGCCGGGATCCTCTATAGCAATCAGCCCCAGCATTTT.

Ten or more counts support this clonotype. V is TRBV5-1 and J is TRBJ1-1, with D possibly being TRBD1 (5 bases). V was cut by 0 bases and J by 11 bases, with 17 bases left in between. CDR1 is SGHRS, CDR2 YFSETQ, per germline. CDR3 size: 14 residues. CDR3 protein: CASSLGNRGVGAFF. The CDR3 DNA reads as TGCGCCAGCAGCTTGGGAAACCGGGGGGTCGGGGCTTTCTTT.

This clonotype has only a few counts. The V gene is TRBV7-2, the J gene TRBJ2-3, with D hard to call. The CDR3 length is 13 residues. Germline V gene data show CDR1 as SGHTA and CDR2 as FQGNSA. V was trimmed by 6 bases and J by 2 bases, leaving 9 bases between them. This CDR3 reads CASSSEVTDTQYF. DNA for the CDR3: TGTGCCAGCAGTAGTGAGGTCACAGATACGCAGTATTTT.

The rearrangement uses TRBV4-3 and TRBJ1-6, with D maybe TRBD1 (6 bases). The V end was cut by 5 bases, the J end by 7 bases, with 12 bases between. The germline gives CDR1 LGHNA, CDR2 YSLEER. The CDR3 has 14 residues. CDR3 sequence: CASSSDSPNSPLHF. DNA for the CDR3: TGCGCCAGCAGCTCGGACAGCCCAAATTCACCCCTCCACTTT.

In this sample, this clonotype turned up once. This chain links TRBV5-1 with TRBJ1-3, with TRBD1 identical over 8 bases. Germline V gives CDR1 SGHRS, CDR2 YFSETQ. The CDR3 loop spans 14 amino acids. Losses at the gene ends were 4 bases for V and 5 bases for J; bases not matched to a gene: 5. This CDR3 is CASSVGQVRNTIYF. CDR3 bases: TGCGCCAGCAGCGTGGGACAGGTCCGAAACACCATATATTTT. The variable domain in full, completed from reference TRBV5-1 and TRBJ1-3, reads KAGVTQTPRYLIKTRGQQVTLSCSPISGHRSVSWYQQTPGQGLQFLFEYFSETQRNKGNFPGRFSGRQFSNSRSEMNVSTLELGDSALYLCASSVGQVRNTIYFGEGSWLTVV.

This clonotype is a singleton in its sample. V is TRBV3-1 and J is TRBJ1-1, with D maybe TRBD1 (5 bases). V lost 8 bases to trimming and J lost 0 bases, with 13 bases between them. This CDR3 is built from 14 residues. Per the germline V gene, CDR1 is LGHDT and CDR2 is YNNKEL (reference sequence). The CDR3 region is CASSWTGLNTEAFF. The CDR3 bases are TGTGCCAGCTCTTGGACGGGACTGAACACTGAAGCTTTCTTT.